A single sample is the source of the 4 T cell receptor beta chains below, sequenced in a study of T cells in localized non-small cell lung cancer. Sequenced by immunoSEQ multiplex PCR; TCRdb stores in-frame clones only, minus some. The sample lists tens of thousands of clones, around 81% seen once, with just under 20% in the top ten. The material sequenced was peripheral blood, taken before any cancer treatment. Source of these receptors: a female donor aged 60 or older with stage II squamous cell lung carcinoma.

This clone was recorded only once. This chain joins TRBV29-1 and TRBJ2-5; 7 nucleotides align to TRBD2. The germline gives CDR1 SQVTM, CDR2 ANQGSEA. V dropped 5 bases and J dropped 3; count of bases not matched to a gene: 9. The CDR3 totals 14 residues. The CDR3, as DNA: TGCAGCGTTACCCTGGCGGGGGTAAAAGAGACCCAGTACTTC. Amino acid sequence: CSVTLAGVKETQYF.

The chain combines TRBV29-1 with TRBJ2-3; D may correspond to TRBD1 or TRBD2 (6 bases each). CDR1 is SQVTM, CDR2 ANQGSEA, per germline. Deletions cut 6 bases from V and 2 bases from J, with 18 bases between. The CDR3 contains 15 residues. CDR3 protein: CSVGGPGAFTDTQYF. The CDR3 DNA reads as TGCAGCGTGGGGGGTCCGGGGGCCTTCACAGATACGCAGTATTTT.

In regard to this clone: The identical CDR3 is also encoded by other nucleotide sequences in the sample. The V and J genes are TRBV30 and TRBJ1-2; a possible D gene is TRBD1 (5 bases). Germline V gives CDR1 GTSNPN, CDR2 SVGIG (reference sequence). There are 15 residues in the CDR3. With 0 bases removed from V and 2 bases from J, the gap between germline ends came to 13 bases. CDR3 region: CAWSVGQVSNYGYTF. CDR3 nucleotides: TGTGCCTGGAGTGTGGGGCAGGTATCAAACTATGGCTACACCTTC.

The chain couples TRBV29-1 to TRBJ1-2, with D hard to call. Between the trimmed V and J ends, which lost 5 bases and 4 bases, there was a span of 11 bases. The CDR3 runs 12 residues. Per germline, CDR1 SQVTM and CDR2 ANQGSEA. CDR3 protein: CSVLSSSYGYTF. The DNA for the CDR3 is TGCAGCGTTCTCTCGAGCTCCTATGGCTACACCTTC.